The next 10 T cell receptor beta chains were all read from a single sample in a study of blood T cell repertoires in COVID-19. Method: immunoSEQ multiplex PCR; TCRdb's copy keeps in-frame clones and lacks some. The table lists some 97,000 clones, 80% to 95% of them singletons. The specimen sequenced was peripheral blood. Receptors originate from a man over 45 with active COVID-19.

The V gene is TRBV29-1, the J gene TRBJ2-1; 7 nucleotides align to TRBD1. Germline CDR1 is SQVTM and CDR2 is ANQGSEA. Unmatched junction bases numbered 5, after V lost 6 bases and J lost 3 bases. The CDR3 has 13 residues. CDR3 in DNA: TGCAGCGTAGACAGGGTTAACTACAATGAGCAGTTCTTC. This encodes CSVDRVNYNEQFF.

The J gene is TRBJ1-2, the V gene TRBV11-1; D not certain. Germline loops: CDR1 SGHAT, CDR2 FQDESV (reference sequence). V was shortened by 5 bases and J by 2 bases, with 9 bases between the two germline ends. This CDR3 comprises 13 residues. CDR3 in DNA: TGTGCCAGCAGCGCACGACTGAACTATGGCTACACCTTC. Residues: CASSARLNYGYTF.

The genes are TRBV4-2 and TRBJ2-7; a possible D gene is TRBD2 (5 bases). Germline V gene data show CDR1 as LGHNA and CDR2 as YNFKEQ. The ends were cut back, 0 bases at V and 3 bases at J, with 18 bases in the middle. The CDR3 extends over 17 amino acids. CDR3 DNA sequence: TGTGCCAGCAGCCAAGAGATAACCGCCGGAGGATACTACGAGCAGTACTTC. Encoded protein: CASSQEITAGGYYEQYF.

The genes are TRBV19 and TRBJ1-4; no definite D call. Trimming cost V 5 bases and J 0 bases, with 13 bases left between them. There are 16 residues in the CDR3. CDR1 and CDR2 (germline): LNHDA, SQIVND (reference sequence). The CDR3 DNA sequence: TGTGCCAGTAGTCTTGCAGGCACTGCAACTAATGAAAAACTGTTTTTT. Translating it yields CASSLAGTATNEKLFF.

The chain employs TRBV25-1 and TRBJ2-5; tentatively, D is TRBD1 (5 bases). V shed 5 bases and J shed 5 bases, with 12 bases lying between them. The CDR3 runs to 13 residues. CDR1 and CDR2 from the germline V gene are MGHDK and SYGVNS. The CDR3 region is CASSRRSGETQYF. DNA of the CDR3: TGTGCCAGCAGTCGGCGGTCAGGGGAGACCCAGTACTTC.

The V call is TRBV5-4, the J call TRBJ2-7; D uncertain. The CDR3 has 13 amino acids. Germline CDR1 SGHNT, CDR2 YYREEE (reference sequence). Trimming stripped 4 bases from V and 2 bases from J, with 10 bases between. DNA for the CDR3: TGTGCCAGCAGCCTAACTCCGGCCTACGAGCAGTACGTC. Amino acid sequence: CASSLTPAYEQYV.

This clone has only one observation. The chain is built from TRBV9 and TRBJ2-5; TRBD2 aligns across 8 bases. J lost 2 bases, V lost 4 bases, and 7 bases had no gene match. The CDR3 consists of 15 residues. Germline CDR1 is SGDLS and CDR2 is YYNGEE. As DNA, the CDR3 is TGTGCCAGCAGCAAAGGACTAGCTGGGCAAGAGACCCAGTACTTC. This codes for CASSKGLAGQETQYF.

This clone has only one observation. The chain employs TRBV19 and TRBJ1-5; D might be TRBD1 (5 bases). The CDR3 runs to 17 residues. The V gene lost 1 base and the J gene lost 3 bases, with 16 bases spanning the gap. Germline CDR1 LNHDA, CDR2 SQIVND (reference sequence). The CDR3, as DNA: TGTGCCAGTAGTATAGGAATTCAGGGTTGGGACAATCAGCCCCAGCATTTT. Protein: CASSIGIQGWDNQPQHF.

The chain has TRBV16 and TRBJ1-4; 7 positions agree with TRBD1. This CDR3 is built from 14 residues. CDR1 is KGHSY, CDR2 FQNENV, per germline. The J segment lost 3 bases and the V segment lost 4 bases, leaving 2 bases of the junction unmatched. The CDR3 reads CASSRQGSNEKLFF. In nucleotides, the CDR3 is TGTGCCAGCAGCCGACAGGGCTCTAATGAAAAACTGTTTTTT.

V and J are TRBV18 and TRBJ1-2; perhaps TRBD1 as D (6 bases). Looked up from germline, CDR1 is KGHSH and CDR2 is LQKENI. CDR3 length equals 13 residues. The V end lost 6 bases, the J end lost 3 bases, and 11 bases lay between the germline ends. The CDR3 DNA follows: TGTGCCAGCTCGCTACAGGGATACTATGGCTACACCTTC. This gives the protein CASSLQGYYGYTF.